This T cell receptor (beta chain) was retrieved from a study of CD8+ T cells in alopecia areata. Whole-study results and caveats: Patients displayed less clarity in TCR sharing than mice, a finding possibly related to HLA.

The CDR3 spans 15 residues. Germline values: CDR1 LGHNA, CDR2 YNLKQL (reference sequence). The ends were cut back, 4 bases at V and 1 base at J, with 12 bases in the middle. Pooled cells of cutaneous lymph node origin were sorted on CD4, CD8alpha, NKG2D, NKG2ACE and other markers. This clone was detected only a few times. Antigen unknown. Mouse gene names apply. The read ends 4 residues shy of where the CDR3 ends; the end is completed using the germline J gene. cDNA prepared by RNA extraction and subsequent reverse transcription served as the template for sequencing. Assay: immunoSEQ multiplex PCR; the TCRdb copy retains only in-frame clones and omits some. The repertoire consists of approximately 280,000 clones, none detected only once.

Sequencing was done on a sample of CD4+ T cells sorted from a lymph node. This clonotype was sampled from a C3H/HeJ mouse with alopecia areata. The strain is characterized by the MHC haplotype H2-k. V is TRBV5 and J is TRBJ2-3; D may be TRBD1 (6 bases). The covered CDR3 bases are TGTGCCAGCAGCCCACAGGGAGGGGGTGCAGAA. Translated: CASSPQGGGAE. The CDR3 reads in full as CASSPQGGGAETLYF.